Following are 3 T cell receptor beta chains from one sample sequenced in a study of identical twins. TCRdb analysed the 5' RACE reads with MiXCR anew, one entry per CDR3 protein. The table shows 500,000 to 650,000 distinct CDR3 sequences, with about 7.1% occurring only once. The same data also contributed to another study, on yellow fever vaccine responses in identical twins.

The source material was PBMCs. The receptor source for this set is a woman aged 18-35 years in good health.

The rearrangement links TRBV5-1 to TRBJ2-7; the match to TRBD2 covers 12 bases. With V trimmed by 4 bases and J by 3 bases, 8 bases remained unmatched. This CDR3 is built from 16 residues. Germline CDR1 and CDR2: SGHRS and YFSETQ. CDR3 nucleotide sequence: TGCGCCAGCAGCCCATCGGGACTAGCGGGCCACTACGAGCAGTACTTC. Translating it yields CASSPSGLAGHYEQYF.

This clonotype was picked up a small number of times. This sequence joins TRBV4-1 and TRBJ2-1; TRBD1 matches 10 bases. The CDR3 is 18 residues long. Germline-derived CDR1 and CDR2 are MGHRA and YSYEKL. V lost 2 bases to trimming and J lost 4 bases; unmatched junction nucleotides: 11. The CDR3 spells CASSQTLPGTGVYNEQFF. The CDR3 nucleotides are TGCGCCAGCAGCCAAACCCTCCCCGGGACAGGGGTATACAATGAGCAGTTCTTC.

This clonotype was recorded a few times. V gene TRBV6-4 combines with J gene TRBJ2-3; D is possibly TRBD2 (5 bases). This CDR3 is built from 13 residues. The V and J ends lost 4 bases and 4 bases respectively, with 9 bases between them. CDR1 and CDR2 (germline): MRHNA, SNTAGT. Written as DNA, the CDR3 is TGTGCCAGCAGTGCGTACGGGGCAGATACGCAGTATTTT. Amino acids: CASSAYGADTQYF.